The entry below gives a single TCR beta chain sequence along with its context. The antigen remains undetermined. The source of the sample is a study of long-term antiretroviral therapy in people with HIV. Runs used v3.0 of the immunoSEQ assay and were done at survey level. TCRdb's table, derived via immunoSEQ multiplex PCR, lists solely in-frame clones and lacks some. The sample carries fewer than 45,000 clones, about 94% recorded once. The length of the CDR3 is 13 residues. Germline V gives CDR1 LGHNA, CDR2 YNFKEQ. V was pared by 2 bases and J by 4 bases, with 8 bases between. Among participants with HIV, every one received treatment in the United States. Study results and limitations: Blood dates from the mid-2000s to the late 2010s, possibly under older ART regimens.

The chain recombines TRBV4-2 with TRBJ1-2; unclear D gene. This sequence was found in a woman aged 45 to 65 with HIV. This material consisted of unsorted PBMCs, taken 4.1 years after starting antiretroviral therapy. CDR3: CASSQNTVYGYTF. Here the CDR3 DNA reads TGTGCCAGCAGCCAAAACACGGTCTATGGCTACACCTTC.